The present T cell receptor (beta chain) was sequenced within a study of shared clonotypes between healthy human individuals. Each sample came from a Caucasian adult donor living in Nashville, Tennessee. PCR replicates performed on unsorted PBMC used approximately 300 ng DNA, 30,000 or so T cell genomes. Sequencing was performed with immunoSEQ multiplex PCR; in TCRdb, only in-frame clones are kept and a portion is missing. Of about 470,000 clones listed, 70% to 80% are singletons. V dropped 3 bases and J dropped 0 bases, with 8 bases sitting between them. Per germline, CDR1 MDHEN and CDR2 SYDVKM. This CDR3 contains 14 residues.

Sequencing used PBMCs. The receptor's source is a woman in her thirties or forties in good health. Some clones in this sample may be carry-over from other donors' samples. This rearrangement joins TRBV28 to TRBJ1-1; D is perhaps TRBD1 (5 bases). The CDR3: CASSLGLMNTEAFF. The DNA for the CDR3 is TGTGCCAGCAGTTTGGGACTGATGAACACTGAAGCTTTCTTT.